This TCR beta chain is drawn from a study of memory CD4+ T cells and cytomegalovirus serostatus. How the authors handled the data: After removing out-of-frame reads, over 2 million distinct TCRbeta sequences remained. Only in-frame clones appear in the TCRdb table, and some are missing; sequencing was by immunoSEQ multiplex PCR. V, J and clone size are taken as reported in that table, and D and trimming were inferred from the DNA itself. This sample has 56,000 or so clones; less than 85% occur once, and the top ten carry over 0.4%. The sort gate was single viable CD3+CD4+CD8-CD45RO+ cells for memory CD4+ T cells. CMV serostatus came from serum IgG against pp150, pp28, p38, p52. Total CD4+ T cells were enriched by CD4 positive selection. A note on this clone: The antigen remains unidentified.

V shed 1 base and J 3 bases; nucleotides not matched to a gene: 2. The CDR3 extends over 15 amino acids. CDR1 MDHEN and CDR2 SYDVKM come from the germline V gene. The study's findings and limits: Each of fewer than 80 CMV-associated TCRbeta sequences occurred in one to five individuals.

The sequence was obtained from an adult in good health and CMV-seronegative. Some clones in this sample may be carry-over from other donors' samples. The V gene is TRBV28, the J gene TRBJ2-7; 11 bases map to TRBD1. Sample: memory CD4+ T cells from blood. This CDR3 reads CASSLSGTGGYEQYF. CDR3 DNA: TGTGCCAGCAGTTTATCCGGGACAGGGGGCTACGAGCAGTACTTC.